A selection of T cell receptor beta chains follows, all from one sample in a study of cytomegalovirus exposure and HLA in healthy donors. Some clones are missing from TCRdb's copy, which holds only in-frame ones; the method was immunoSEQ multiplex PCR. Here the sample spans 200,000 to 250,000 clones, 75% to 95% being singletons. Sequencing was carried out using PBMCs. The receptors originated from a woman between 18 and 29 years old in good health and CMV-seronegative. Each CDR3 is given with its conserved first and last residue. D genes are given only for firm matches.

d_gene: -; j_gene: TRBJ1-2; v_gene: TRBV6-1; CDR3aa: CASSEYGEIYGYTF
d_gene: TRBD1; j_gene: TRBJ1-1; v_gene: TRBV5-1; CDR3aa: CASSLWFLAGGQNTEAFF
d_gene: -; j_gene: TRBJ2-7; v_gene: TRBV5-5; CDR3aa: CASSYQGSGEQYF
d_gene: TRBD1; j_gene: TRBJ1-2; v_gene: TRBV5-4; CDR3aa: CASSERTGVNGYTF
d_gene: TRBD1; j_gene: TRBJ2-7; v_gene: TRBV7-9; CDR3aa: CASRPETGAYEQYF
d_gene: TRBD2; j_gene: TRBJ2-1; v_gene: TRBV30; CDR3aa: CAWSLGLAVGNEQFF
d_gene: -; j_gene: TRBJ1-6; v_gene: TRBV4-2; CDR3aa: CASSQEGGLNNSPLHF
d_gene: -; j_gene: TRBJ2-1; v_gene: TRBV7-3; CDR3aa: CASSSGGTYNEQFF
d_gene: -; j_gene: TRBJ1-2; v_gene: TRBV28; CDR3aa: CASKEPPGYGYTF
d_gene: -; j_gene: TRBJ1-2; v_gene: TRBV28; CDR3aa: CASTVPNYGYTF
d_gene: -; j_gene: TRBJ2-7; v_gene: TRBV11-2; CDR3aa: CASSLVIRSSYEQYF
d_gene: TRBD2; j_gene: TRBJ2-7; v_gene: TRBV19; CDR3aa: CASSPRTSGYYEQYF
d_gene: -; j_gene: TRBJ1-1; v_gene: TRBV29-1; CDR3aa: CSVRDQGTEAFF
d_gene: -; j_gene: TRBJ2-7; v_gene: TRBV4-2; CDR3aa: CASSHLSGIESSYEQYF
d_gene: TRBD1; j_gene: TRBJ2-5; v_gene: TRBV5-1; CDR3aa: CASSLVAGGHQETQYF
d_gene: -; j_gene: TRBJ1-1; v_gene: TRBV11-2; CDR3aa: CASSQGQNTEAFF
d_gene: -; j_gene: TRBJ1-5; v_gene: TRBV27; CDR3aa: CASSWGGGGNQPQHF
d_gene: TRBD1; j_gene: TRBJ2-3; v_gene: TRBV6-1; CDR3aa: CASSLWTGATDTQYF
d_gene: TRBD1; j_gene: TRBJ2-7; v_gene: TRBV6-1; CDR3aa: CASSDLDRGAYEQYF
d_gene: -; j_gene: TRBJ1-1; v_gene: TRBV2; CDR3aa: CASSALLSEAFF
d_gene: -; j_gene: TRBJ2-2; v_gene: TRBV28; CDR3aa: CASSFPGAGELFF
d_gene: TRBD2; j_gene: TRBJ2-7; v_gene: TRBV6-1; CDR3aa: CASSARLAGVTYEQYF
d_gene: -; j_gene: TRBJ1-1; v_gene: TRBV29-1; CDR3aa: CSVKGVMNTEAFF
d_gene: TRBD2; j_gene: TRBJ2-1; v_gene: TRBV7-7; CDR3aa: CASSLGVAGTYNEQFF
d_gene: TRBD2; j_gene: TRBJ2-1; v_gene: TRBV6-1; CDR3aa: CASKRDRSYNEQFF
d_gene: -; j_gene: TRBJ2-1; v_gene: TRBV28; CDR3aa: CASSPRATGPYNEQFF
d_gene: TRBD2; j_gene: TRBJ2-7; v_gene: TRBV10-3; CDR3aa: CAISDSGGRANEQYF
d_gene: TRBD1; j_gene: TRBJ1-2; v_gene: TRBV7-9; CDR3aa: CASSLQQGAVGYTF
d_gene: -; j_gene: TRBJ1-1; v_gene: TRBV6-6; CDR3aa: CASRRGDSLTEAFF
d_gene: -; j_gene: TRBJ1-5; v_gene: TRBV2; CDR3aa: CASSAEGEGQPQHF
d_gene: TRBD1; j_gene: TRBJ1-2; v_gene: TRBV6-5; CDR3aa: CASSYSGTGRVGGYTF
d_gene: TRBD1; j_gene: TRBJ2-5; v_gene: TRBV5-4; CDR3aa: CASSTTGGPETQYF
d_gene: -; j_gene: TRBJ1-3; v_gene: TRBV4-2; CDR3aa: CASSHRATGNTIYF
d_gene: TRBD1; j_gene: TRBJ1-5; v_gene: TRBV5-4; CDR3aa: CASSLGPPGQAQPQHF
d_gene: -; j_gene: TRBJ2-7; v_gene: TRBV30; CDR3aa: CAWSTRWHRVGDDEQYF
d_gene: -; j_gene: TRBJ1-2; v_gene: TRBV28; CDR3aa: CASSSPSGRGGGYTF
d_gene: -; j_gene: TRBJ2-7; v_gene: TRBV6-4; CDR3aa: CASSRQDSDEQYF
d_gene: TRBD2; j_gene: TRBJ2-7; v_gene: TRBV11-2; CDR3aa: CASSLTSFGRAPHEQYF
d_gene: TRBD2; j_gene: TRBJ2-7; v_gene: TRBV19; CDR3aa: CASSISGLDFYEQYF
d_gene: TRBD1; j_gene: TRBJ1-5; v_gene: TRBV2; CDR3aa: CASSENRGSGNQPQHF
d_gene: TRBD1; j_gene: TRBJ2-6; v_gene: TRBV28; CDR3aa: CASSSTGTPSGANVLTF
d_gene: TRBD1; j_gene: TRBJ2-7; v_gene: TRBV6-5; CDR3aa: CASSYWDRSSYEQYF
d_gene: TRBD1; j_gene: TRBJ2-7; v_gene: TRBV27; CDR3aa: CASSLWGQSYEQYF
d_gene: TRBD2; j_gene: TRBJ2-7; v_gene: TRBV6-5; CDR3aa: CASSPLAGEVEQYF
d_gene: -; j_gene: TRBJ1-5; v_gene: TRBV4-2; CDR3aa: CASSQDQTGDYQPQHF
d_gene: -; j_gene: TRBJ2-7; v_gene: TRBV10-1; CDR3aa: CASSGGTPPYEQYF
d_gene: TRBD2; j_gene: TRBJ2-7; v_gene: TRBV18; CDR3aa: CASSPGEAGALEQYF
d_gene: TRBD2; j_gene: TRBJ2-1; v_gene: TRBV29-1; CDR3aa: CSVEGLAGGQENEQFF
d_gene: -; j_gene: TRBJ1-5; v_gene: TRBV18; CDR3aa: CASSPPEAGLYSNQPQHF
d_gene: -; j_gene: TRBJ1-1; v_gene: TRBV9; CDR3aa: CASSAMSSQTNTEAFF
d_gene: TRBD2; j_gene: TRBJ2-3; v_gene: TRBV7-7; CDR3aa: CASSSSGNTDTQYF
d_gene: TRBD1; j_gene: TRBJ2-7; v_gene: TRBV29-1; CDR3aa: CSALTGFSYEQYF